These T cell receptor beta chains were read from a single sample in a study of human thymus T cells. TCRdb's table, derived via immunoSEQ multiplex PCR, lists solely in-frame clones and lacks some. The sample has roughly 120,000 clones; around 94% are singletons. Source material: thymus tissue. These receptors all stem from a boy under three years old with a congenital heart defect but otherwise immunologically healthy. Both conserved end residues are part of each CDR3. The D gene is left open where the match is weak. Expanded clones are given a class, and other clones once, few, many or no size at all.

clone size	V gene	D gene	J gene	CDR3 protein	CDR3 DNA
NA	TRBV2	TRBD2	TRBJ2-7	CASSLGLAGLSYEQYF	TGTGCCAGCAGCCTGGGACTAGCGGGGCTCTCCTACGAGCAGTACTTC
NA	TRBV2	NA	TRBJ1-1	CASSPAMTGKTEAFF	TGTGCCAGCAGCCCCGCCATGACTGGGAAGACTGAAGCTTTCTTT
once	TRBV4-1	TRBD2	TRBJ2-3	CASSQDDAGGSWITDTQYF	TGCGCCAGCAGCCAAGATGACGCGGGGGGGTCGTGGATCACAGATACGCAGTATTTT
NA	TRBV4-3	NA	TRBJ2-2	CASSQEWSGELFF	TGCGCCAGCAGCCAAGAATGGTCCGGGGAGCTGTTTTTT
NA	TRBV21-1	NA	TRBJ1-2	CASSKARRPDAYGYTF	TGTGCCAGCAGCAAAGCCCGTCGTCCAGACGCTTATGGCTACACCTTC
once	TRBV11-2	NA	TRBJ2-4	CASSCPASGGDAKNIQYF	TGTGCCAGCAGCTGCCCTGCCTCTGGGGGCGACGCCAAAAACATTCAGTACTTC
NA	TRBV5-1	TRBD2	TRBJ2-1	CASRPGLAGVLEDEQFF	TGCGCCAGCAGACCGGGACTAGCGGGGGTGCTAGAGGATGAGCAGTTCTTC
NA	TRBV27	NA	TRBJ2-1	CASHGPLKHNEQFF	TGTGCCAGTCACGGGCCTCTAAAGCACAATGAGCAGTTCTTC
NA	TRBV7-4	TRBD2	TRBJ2-3	CASSSKIPGLAGSKDTQYF	TGTGCCAGCAGCTCAAAAATACCAGGACTAGCGGGGAGCAAAGATACGCAGTATTTT
NA	TRBV7-2	NA	TRBJ1-3	CASSLSLGGGNTIYF	TGTGCCAGCAGCTTATCTTTAGGGGGTGGAAACACCATATATTTT
NA	TRBV11-2	NA	TRBJ1-2	CASSLARTRRYGYTF	TGTGCCAGCAGCTTAGCCCGTACCAGGAGGTATGGCTACACCTTC
NA	TRBV6-1	NA	TRBJ1-4	CASIEQGPTNEKLFF	TGTGCCAGCATCGAACAGGGCCCAACTAATGAAAAACTGTTTTTT
once	TRBV19	NA	TRBJ1-3	CASSYLRVRTGNTIYF	TGTGCCAGTAGTTATTTGCGGGTCCGCACTGGAAACACCATATATTTT
NA	TRBV15	NA	TRBJ2-1	CATSRESGYNEQFF	TGTGCCACCAGCAGAGAGTCTGGGTACAATGAGCAGTTCTTC
NA	TRBV4-3	NA	TRBJ2-5	CASSQLPSAEGETQYF	TGCGCCAGCAGCCAACTTCCGTCTGCCGAGGGGGAGACCCAGTACTTC
NA	TRBV5-6	NA	TRBJ1-2	CASSSRLWGGNGYTF	TGTGCCAGCAGCTCACGGCTCTGGGGGGGCAATGGCTACACCTTC
NA	TRBV5-1	TRBD1	TRBJ2-1	CASSRGTGHGNEQFF	TGCGCCAGCAGCCGCGGGACAGGGCACGGGAATGAGCAGTTCTTC
NA	TRBV6-4	NA	TRBJ1-5	CASSDSGPGTSNQPQHF	TGTGCCAGCAGTGACTCCGGGCCAGGGACGAGCAATCAGCCCCAGCATTTT
once	TRBV7-6	TRBD1	TRBJ1-4	CASSLGTGPSGEKLFF	TGTGCCAGCAGCTTAGGGACAGGGCCCTCAGGTGAAAAACTGTTTTTT
few	TRBV23-1	NA	TRBJ1-5	CAKVRTEDQPQHF	TGCGCCAAGGTTCGGACGGAAGATCAGCCCCAGCATTTT
NA	TRBV4-3	TRBD1	TRBJ1-4	CASSPGQGRTTNEKLFF	TGCGCCAGCAGCCCTGGACAGGGAAGGACAACTAATGAAAAACTGTTTTTT
NA	TRBV19	NA	TRBJ2-7	CASSIRVGGPSSEQYF	TGTGCCAGTAGTATCCGAGTTGGGGGGCCCAGCAGCGAGCAGTACTTC
NA	TRBV6-5	NA	TRBJ1-1	CASSYPPGSMNTEAFF	TGTGCCAGCAGTTACCCCCCCGGTTCCATGAACACTGAAGCTTTCTTT
NA	TRBV6-1	NA	TRBJ1-4	CASSDWPPVSKLFF	TGTGCCAGCAGTGACTGGCCGCCTGTATCGAAACTGTTTTTT
NA	TRBV7-6	NA	TRBJ1-1	CASTAGENTEAFF	TGTGCCAGCACCGCAGGAGAGAACACTGAAGCTTTCTTT
NA	TRBV5-1	NA	TRBJ2-5	CASSLGPLANQETQYF	TGCGCCAGCAGCTTGGGTCCCCTAGCTAATCAAGAGACCCAGTACTTC
NA	TRBV27	NA	TRBJ2-3	CASSLNQVGDTQYF	TGTGCCAGCAGTTTAAATCAGGTGGGAGATACGCAGTATTTT
NA	TRBV7-6	NA	TRBJ1-1	CASSLEPMLGSRTGNRTEAFF	TGTGCCAGCAGCTTAGAGCCAATGTTAGGAAGTCGTACAGGGAACCGCACTGAAGCTTTCTTT
NA	TRBV19	NA	TRBJ2-2	CASIKSPKTSTGELFF	TGTGCCAGTATTAAATCCCCAAAGACTAGCACCGGGGAGCTGTTTTTT
once	TRBV28	NA	TRBJ1-4	CASSFHSPGPIVTNEKLFF	TGTGCCAGCAGTTTCCACAGCCCGGGGCCCATAGTGACTAATGAAAAACTGTTTTTT
NA	TRBV7-9	NA	TRBJ1-6	CASSSTRDLGSPLHF	TGTGCCAGCAGCTCGACCCGGGACCTCGGTTCACCCCTCCACTTT
NA	TRBV29-1	NA	TRBJ1-1	CSVSGYTEAFF	TGCAGCGTCTCAGGGTACACTGAAGCTTTCTTT
NA	TRBV28	TRBD1	TRBJ1-5	CASTVRTGEFGEGGQPQHF	TGTGCCAGCACCGTGAGGACAGGGGAGTTCGGGGAAGGAGGTCAGCCCCAGCATTTT
NA	TRBV4-1	TRBD2	TRBJ2-1	CASSQDLLAGVAVEQFF	TGCGCCAGCAGCCAAGATCTCCTAGCGGGGGTGGCGGTTGAGCAGTTCTTC
NA	TRBV4-3	NA	TRBJ1-2	CASSQDGITDFYGYTF	TGCGCCAGCAGCCAAGACGGAATAACGGATTTCTATGGCTACACCTTC
NA	TRBV7-9	NA	TRBJ2-3	CASIPKLGGPADTQYF	TGTGCCAGCATCCCTAAACTGGGGGGGCCGGCAGATACGCAGTATTTT
NA	TRBV5-1	NA	TRBJ1-2	CASSLVGGGTDGYTF	TGCGCCAGCAGCTTGGTCGGGGGCGGGACTGATGGCTACACCTTC